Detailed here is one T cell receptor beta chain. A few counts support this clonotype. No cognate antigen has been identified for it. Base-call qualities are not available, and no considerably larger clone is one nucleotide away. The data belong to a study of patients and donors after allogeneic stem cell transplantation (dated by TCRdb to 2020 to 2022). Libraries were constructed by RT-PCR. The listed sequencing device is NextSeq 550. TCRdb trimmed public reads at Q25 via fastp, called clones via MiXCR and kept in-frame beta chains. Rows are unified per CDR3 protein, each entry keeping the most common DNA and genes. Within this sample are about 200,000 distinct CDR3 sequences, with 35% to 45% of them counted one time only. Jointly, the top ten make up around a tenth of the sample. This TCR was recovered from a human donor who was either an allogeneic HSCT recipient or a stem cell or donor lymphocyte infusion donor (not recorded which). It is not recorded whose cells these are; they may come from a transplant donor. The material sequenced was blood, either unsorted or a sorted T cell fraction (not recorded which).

The CDR3 is CASSTRAAWPQHF. The nucleotide sequence reads TGTGCCAGTAGTACCCGGGCAGCCTGGCCCCAGCATTTT. The rearranged chain carries TRBV19 and TRBJ1-5, with the D gene call left open. The CDR3 measures 13 amino acids from cysteine to phenylalanine. Of the read, only the CDR3 DNA is kept; its 39 bases are in frame from base 1. Relative to germline, V is 4 bases shorter and J is 9 bases shorter, with 13 bases between their ends. Via the germline V gene (reference sequence), CDR1 is LNHDA and CDR2 SQIVND. Supplemented by the reference TRBV19 and TRBJ1-5 proteins around the CDR3, the complete variable domain is DGGITQSPKYLFRKEGQNVTLSCEQNLNHDAMYWYRQDPGQGLRLIYYSQIVNDFQKGDIAEGYSVSREKKESFPLTVTSAQKNPTAFYLCASSTRAAWPQHFGDGTRLSIL.